This TCR beta chain originates from a study of cytomegalovirus exposure and HLA in healthy donors. Study in general: A subsequent analysis stated that the roughly 120 validation repertoires were run on the same platform as the approximately 660 first-cohort repertoires.

This clone was detected only a few times. Its antigen is unidentified. The CDR3 consists of 14 residues. Germline assignment: CDR1 MRHNA and CDR2 SNTAGT. V was trimmed by 3 bases and J by 0 bases, leaving 6 bases between them. Sequenced by immunoSEQ multiplex PCR; TCRdb stores in-frame clones only, minus some. This table has roughly 250,000 clones, approximately 86% appearing once. General observations from the study: Rare TCR sequences dominated, though some public TCRs recurred in many donors. According to a subsequent analysis, TCR clusters from the first cohort were inclined to appear together in the 110 or so validation repertoires.

The sequencing input was PBMCs. The TCR was taken from a woman younger than 45 in good health and CMV-seropositive. J is TRBJ2-1 and V is TRBV6-4; a possible D gene is TRBD1 (6 bases). CDR3 region: CASSEDSSYNEQFF. The CDR3 DNA is TGTGCCAGCAGTGAGGACAGCTCCTACAATGAGCAGTTCTTC.